This passage covers 10 T cell receptor beta chains from one sample sequenced in a study of shared clonotypes between healthy human individuals (dated by TCRdb to the early 2020s). Libraries were built with the immunoSEQ multiplex PCR assay. In TCRdb, the immuneACCESS table is reduced to in-frame sequences with V and J assigned. These tables do not hold every clone; where another copy was compared, an unresolved V gene accounts for under half, and the others remain unexplained. Here the sample has a few million clones; 90% to 97% occur a single time. The ten most abundant clones make up approximately 0.13% of the sample. Source material: naive CD4+ T cells sorted from blood. The sample's cell subset or site label, in plain terms: CD45RA+ positively selected. Source of these receptors: a man aged 18 to 30 in good health.

The CDR3 coding sequence is TGTGCCAGCAGCAATGACAGGGTCCCCTCCTACGAGCAGTACTTC. This gives the protein CASSNDRVPSYEQYF. The chain carries TRBV7-2 and TRBJ2-7; 7 bases are shared with TRBD1. The V gene's germline CDR1 is SGHTA and CDR2 FQGNSA. V was pared by 5 bases and J by 0 bases, with 7 bases of the junction left unmatched. CDR3 length equals 15 residues.

The chain links TRBV5-4 to TRBJ2-5, with 14 bases matching TRBD2. The CDR3 has 17 amino acids. The V gene end was trimmed by 0 bases and the J gene end by 2 bases; junction bases not matched to a gene: 3. Germline CDR1 and CDR2: SGHNT and YYREEE (reference sequence). The CDR3 protein is CASSLGTSGRMQETQYF. The CDR3 DNA reads as TGTGCCAGCAGCTTGGGGACTAGCGGGAGGATGCAAGAGACCCAGTACTTC.

The chain links TRBV4-3 to TRBJ2-7; D might be TRBD2 (6 bases). Trimming pared 4 bases from V and 3 bases from J, leaving 13 bases between. Germline values: CDR1 LGHNA, CDR2 YSLEER. The length of the CDR3 is 14 residues. The CDR3 DNA follows: TGCGCCAGCAGCCGGGGCCCCGGGAGCTACGAGCAGTACTTC. Residues: CASSRGPGSYEQYF.

As regards this clone: The same CDR3 arises from other DNA sequences in this sample as well. The V gene is TRBV4-1, the J gene TRBJ2-2; unclear D gene. With 1 base removed from V and 5 bases from J, the gap between germline ends came to 8 bases. Germline loops: CDR1 MGHRA, CDR2 YSYEKL. This CDR3 contains 14 residues. The CDR3 nucleotides are TGCGCCAGCAGCCAAGTAGGTGGTACCGGGGAGCTGTTTTTT. Protein product: CASSQVGGTGELFF.

This chain uses TRBV7-9 with TRBJ2-2; the D is unclear. CDR3 length: 13 amino acids. Germline CDR1 and CDR2: SEHNR and FQNEAQ (reference sequence). V was clipped by 3 bases and J by 7 bases, with 9 bases between them. The CDR3 loop reads CASSLIQIGELFF. CDR3 nucleotide sequence: TGTGCCAGCAGCTTGATACAGATCGGGGAGCTGTTTTTT.

The V call is TRBV9, the J call TRBJ2-1; D gene uncertain. The germline V gene has CDR1 SGDLS and CDR2 YYNGEE. V lost 0 bases to trimming and J lost 7 bases, with 14 bases between them. This CDR3 has 15 residues. The CDR3 protein is CASSVVGNENNEQFF. CDR3 nucleotides: TGTGCCAGCAGCGTAGTGGGGAATGAGAATAATGAGCAGTTCTTC.

This chain uses TRBV7-2 with TRBJ2-1; 8 nucleotides line up with TRBD1. This CDR3 spans 15 amino acids. The junction had 6 bases not matched to a gene; V was cut back by 2 bases and J by 6 bases. CDR1 SGHTA and CDR2 FQGNSA come from the germline V gene. CDR3 sequence: CASSLPRDRTNEQFF. The CDR3 DNA is TGTGCCAGCAGCTTACCTCGGGACAGGACCAATGAGCAGTTCTTC.

The chain combines TRBV29-1 with TRBJ2-7; 8 nucleotides agree with TRBD2. Germline trimming cut 5 bases from V and 0 bases from J; bases unmatched to any gene: 12. CDR3 size: 16 residues. CDR1 is SQVTM and CDR2 is ANQGSEA in the germline V gene. CDR3 coding DNA: TGCAGCGTTAGTGCGGGGGATAGCGGGACCTCCTACGAGCAGTACTTC. Amino acid sequence: CSVSAGDSGTSYEQYF.

The rearrangement uses TRBV13 and TRBJ2-7; unclear D gene. This CDR3 is built from 14 residues. The V and J ends lost 2 bases and 1 base respectively, with 9 bases between them. Germline V CDR1 and CDR2: PRHDT, FYEKMQ (reference sequence). The CDR3 nucleotides read TGTGCCAGCAGCTTAAAAGTGGGGTCCTACGAGCAGTACTTC. Amino acid sequence: CASSLKVGSYEQYF.

This clone was counted between two and nine times. The rearrangement uses TRBV30 and TRBJ1-5; 10 bases match TRBD1. Trimming removed 6 bases from V and 3 bases from J; junction bases left unmatched: 8. Per germline, CDR1 GTSNPN and CDR2 SVGIG (reference sequence). The CDR3 covers 15 residues. The CDR3 region is CACTDGTGDNQPQHF. CDR3 sequence (DNA): TGTGCCTGCACCGACGGGACAGGGGACAATCAGCCCCAGCATTTT.